Given below is one TCR beta chain in context. Using immunoSEQ multiplex PCR, the repertoire was profiled, and TCRdb retains in-frame clones only, with some absent. This sample has more than 200,000 clones; more than 60% occur once, and the top ten carry 4% to 4.5%. This entry belongs to a study of blood T cell repertoires in COVID-19. The sequencing sample was made of peripheral blood. This TCR was sampled from a woman in her thirties or forties with active or convalescent COVID-19.

CDR3 in DNA: TGTGCCACCAGTGGGGGTATCGGACAGGGAGTCAACTATGGCTACACCTTC. Amino acids: CATSGGIGQGVNYGYTF. V and J are TRBV24-1 and TRBJ1-2, with 8 bases matching TRBD1. Germline CDR1 and CDR2: KGHDR and SFDVKD. The CDR3 is made up of 17 amino acids. After removal of 5 bases from V and 2 bases from J, the junction contained 12 bases not matched to a gene.